The clone carrying this TCR beta chain was observed a few times. Its antigen is unknown. Each CDR3 protein gets one entry after TCRdb re-called the 5' RACE reads with MiXCR. The sample contains under 250,000 distinct CDR3 sequences, approximately 8% of which appear only once. The source of the sample is a study of identical twins. Regarding the study as a whole: Alpha sequences that were out-of-frame and twin-shared showed an excess of low generation probability. Models, which agreed with sharing between unrelated individuals, nonetheless underestimated the out-of-frame TCR alpha sharing seen in monozygotic twins. Conclusions relied on cross-sectional statistical analysis, not following the same donors.

The CDR3 loop spans 12 amino acids. Germline V CDR1 and CDR2: LNHNV, YYDKDF (reference sequence). Trimming pared 1 base from V and 3 bases from J, leaving 4 bases between. The same sample was also studied in work on yellow fever vaccine responses in identical twins.

The chain combines TRBV15 with TRBJ2-7; D not resolved. The receptor was derived from a woman aged 18-30 years in good health. Sample: CD8+ T cells sorted from blood. The CDR3 DNA follows: TGTGCCACCAGCAGAGCTAACTACGAGCAGTACGTC. Translating gives CATSRANYEQYV.